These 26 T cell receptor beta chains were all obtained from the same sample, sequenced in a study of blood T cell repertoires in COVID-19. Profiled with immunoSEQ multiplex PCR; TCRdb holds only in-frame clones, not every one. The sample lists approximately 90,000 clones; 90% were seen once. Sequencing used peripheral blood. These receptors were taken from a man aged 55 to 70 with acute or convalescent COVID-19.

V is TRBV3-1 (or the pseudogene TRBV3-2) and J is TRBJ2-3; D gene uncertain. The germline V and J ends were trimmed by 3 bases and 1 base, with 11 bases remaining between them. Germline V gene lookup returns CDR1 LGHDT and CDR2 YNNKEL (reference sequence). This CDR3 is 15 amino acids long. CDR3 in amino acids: CASSHPGLGTDTQYF. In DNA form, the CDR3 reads TGTGCCAGCAGCCACCCTGGGCTGGGCACAGATACGCAGTATTTT.

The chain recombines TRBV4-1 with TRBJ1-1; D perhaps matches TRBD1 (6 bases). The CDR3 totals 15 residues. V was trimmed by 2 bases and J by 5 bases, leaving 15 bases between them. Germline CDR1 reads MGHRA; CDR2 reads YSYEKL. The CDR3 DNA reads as TGCGCCAGCAGCCAATTGGAGAGGGGGGGGACTGAAGCTTTCTTT. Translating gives CASSQLERGGTEAFF.

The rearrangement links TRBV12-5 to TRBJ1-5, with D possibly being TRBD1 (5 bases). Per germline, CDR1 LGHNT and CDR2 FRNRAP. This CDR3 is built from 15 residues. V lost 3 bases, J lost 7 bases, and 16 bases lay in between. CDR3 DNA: TGTGCTAGTGGTTTCTCGGGGGGAGAGAGACAGCCCCAGCATTTT. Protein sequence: CASGFSGGERQPQHF.

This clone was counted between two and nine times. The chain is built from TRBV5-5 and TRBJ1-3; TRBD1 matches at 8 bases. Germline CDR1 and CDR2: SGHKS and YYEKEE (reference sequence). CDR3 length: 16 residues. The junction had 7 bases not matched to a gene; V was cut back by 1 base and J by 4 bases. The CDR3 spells CASSLRVGTGGNTIYF. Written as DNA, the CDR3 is TGTGCCAGCAGCTTGAGGGTCGGGACAGGAGGAAACACCATATATTTT.

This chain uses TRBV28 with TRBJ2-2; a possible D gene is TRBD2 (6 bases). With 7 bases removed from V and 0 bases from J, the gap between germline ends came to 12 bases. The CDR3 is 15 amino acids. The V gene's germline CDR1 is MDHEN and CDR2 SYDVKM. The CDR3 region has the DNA TGTGCCAGCACCGGGGGTTACTCGAACACCGGGGAGCTGTTTTTT. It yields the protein CASTGGYSNTGELFF.

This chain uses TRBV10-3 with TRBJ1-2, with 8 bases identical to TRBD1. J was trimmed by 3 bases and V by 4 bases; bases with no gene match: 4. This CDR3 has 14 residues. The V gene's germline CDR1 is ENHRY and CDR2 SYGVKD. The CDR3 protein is CAISAKDRDYGYTF. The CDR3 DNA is TGTGCCATCAGTGCCAAGGACAGGGACTATGGCTACACCTTC.

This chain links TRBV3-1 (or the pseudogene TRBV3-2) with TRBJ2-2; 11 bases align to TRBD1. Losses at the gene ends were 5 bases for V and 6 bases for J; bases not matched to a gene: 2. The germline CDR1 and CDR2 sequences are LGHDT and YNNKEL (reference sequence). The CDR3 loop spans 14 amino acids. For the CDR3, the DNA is TGTGCCAGCAGCTTGGGACAGGGGGCCGGGGAGCTGTTTTTT. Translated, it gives CASSLGQGAGELFF.

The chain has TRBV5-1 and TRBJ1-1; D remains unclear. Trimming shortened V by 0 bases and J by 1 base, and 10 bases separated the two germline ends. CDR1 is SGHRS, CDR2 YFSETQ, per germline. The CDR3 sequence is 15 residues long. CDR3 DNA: TGCGCCAGCAGCTTGGTTTCACCTACGAACACTGAAGCTTTCTTT. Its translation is CASSLVSPTNTEAFF.

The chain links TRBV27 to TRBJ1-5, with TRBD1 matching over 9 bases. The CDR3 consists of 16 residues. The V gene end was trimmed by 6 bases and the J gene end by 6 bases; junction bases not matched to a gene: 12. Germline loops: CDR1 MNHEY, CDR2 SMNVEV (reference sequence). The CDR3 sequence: CASSRSTGGYSQPQHF. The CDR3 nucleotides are TGTGCCAGCAGCAGGAGTACAGGGGGCTATAGTCAGCCCCAGCATTTT.

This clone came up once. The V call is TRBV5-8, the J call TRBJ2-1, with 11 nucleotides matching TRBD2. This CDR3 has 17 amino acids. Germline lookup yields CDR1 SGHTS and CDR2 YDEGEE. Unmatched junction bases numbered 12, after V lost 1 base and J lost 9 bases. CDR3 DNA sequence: TGTGCCAGCAGCTTGATAGCCCCACTAGCGGGGGCTGTTGAGCAGTTCTTC. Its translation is CASSLIAPLAGAVEQFF.

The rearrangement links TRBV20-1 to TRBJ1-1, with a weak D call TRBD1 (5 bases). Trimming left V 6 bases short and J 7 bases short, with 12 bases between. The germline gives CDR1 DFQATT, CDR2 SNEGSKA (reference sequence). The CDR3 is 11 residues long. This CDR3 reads CSAGGEVEAFF. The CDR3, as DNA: TGCAGTGCCGGGGGAGAAGTTGAAGCTTTCTTT.

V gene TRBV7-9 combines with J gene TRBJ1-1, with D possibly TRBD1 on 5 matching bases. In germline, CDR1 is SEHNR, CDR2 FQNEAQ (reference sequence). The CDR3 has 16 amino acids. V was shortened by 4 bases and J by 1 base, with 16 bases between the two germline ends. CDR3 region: CASSSPAGRGNTEAFF. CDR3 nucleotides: TGTGCCAGCAGCTCCCCCGCCGGTAGGGGGAACACTGAAGCTTTCTTT.

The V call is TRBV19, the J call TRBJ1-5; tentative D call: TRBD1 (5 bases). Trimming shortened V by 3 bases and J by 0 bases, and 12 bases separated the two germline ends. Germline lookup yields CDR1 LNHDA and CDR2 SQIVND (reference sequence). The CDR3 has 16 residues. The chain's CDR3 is CASSIPGGGSNQPQHF. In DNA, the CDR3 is TGTGCCAGTAGTATCCCCGGGGGGGGTAGCAATCAGCCCCAGCATTTT.

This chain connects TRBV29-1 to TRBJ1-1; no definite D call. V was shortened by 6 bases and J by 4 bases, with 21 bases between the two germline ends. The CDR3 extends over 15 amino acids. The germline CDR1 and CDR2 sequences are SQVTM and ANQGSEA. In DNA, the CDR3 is TGCAGCGTCGTCCGGCGAGTCGGGAAGGGCACTGAAGCTTTCTTT. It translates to CSVVRRVGKGTEAFF. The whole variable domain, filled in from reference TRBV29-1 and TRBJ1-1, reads SAVISQKPSRDICQRGTSLTIQCQVDSQVTMMFWYRQQPGQSLTLIATANQGSEATYESGFVIDKFPISRPNLTFSTLTVSNMSPEDSSIYLCSVVRRVGKGTEAFFGQGTRLTVV.

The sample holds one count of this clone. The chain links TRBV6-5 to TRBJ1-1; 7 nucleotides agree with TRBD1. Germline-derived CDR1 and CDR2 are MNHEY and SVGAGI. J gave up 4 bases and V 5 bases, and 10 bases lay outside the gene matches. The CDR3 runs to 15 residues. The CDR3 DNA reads TGTGCCAGCAGTCCCCAGGCCCCAGGGGGCACTGAAGCTTTCTTT. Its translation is CASSPQAPGGTEAFF.

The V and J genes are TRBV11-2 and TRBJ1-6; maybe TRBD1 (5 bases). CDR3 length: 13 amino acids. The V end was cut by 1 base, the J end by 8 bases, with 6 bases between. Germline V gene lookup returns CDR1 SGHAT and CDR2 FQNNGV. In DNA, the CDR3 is TGTGCCAGCAGCTTAGTAGGGGATTCACCCCTCCACTTT. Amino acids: CASSLVGDSPLHF.

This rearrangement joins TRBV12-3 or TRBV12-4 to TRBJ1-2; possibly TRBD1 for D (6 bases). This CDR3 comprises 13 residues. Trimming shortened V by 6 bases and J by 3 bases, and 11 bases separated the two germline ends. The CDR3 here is CASRGASDYGYTF. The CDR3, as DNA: TGTGCCAGCAGGGGGGCCTCGGACTATGGCTACACCTTC.

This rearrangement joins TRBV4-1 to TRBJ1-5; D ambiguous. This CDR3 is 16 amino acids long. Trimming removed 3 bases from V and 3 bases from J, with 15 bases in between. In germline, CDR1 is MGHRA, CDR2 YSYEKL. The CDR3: CASSQEVGGFNQPQHF. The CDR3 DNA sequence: TGCGCCAGCAGCCAGGAGGTGGGAGGGTTCAATCAGCCCCAGCATTTT.

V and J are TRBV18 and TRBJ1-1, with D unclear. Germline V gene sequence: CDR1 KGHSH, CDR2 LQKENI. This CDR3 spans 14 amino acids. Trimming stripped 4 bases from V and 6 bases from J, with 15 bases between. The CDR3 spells CASSLNRRVPEAFF. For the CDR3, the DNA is TGTGCCAGCTCACTAAATCGGCGGGTTCCTGAAGCTTTCTTT.

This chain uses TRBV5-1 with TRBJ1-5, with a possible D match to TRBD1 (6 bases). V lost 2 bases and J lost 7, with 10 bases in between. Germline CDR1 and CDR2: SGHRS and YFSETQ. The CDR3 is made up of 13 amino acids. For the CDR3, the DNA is TGCGCCAGCAGCTTACAGGGTACACAGCCCCAGCATTTT. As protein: CASSLQGTQPQHF.

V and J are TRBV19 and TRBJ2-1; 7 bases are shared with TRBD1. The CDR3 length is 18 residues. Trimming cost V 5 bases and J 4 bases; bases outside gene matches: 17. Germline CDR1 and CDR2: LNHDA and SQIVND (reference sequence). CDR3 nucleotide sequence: TGTGCCAGTAGTCCATCGGGAAGGGACAGCATTCGATACAATGAGCAGTTCTTC. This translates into CASSPSGRDSIRYNEQFF.

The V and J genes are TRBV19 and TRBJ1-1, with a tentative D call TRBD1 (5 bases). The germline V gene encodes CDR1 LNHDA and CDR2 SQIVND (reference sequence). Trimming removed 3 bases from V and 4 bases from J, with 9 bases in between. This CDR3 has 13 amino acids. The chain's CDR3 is CASSMGGFTEAFF. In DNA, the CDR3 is TGTGCCAGTAGTATGGGGGGATTCACTGAAGCTTTCTTT.

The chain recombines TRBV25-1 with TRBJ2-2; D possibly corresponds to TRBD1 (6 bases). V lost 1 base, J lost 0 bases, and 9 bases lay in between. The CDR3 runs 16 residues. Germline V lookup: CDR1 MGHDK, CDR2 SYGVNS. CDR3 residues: CASSESRTANTGELFF. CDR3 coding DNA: TGTGCCAGCAGTGAATCAAGGACAGCGAACACCGGGGAGCTGTTTTTT. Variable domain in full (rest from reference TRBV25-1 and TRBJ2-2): EADIYQTPRYLVIGTGKKITLECSQTMGHDKMYWYQQDPGMELHLIHYSYGVNSTEKGDLSSESTVSRIRTEHFPLTLESARPSHTSQYLCASSESRTANTGELFFGEGSRLTVL.

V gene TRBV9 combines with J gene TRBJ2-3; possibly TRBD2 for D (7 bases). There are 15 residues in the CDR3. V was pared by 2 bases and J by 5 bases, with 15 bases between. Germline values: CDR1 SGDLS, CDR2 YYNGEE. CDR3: CASSVERGAGDTQYF. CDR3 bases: TGTGCCAGCAGCGTCGAACGGGGGGCAGGAGATACGCAGTATTTT.

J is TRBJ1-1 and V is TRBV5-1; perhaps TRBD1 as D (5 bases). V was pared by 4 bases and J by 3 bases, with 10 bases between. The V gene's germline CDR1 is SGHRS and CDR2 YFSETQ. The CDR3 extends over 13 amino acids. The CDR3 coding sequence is TGCGCCAGCAGCGCCCAGGGTTACACTGAAGCTTTCTTT. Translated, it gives CASSAQGYTEAFF.

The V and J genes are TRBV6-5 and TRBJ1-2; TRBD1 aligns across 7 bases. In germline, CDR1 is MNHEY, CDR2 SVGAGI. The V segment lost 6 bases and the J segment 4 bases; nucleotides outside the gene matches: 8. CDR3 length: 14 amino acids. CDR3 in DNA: TGTGCCAGCAGCCCCGAGGGGGCTAGCTATGGCTACACCTTC. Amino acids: CASSPEGASYGYTF.